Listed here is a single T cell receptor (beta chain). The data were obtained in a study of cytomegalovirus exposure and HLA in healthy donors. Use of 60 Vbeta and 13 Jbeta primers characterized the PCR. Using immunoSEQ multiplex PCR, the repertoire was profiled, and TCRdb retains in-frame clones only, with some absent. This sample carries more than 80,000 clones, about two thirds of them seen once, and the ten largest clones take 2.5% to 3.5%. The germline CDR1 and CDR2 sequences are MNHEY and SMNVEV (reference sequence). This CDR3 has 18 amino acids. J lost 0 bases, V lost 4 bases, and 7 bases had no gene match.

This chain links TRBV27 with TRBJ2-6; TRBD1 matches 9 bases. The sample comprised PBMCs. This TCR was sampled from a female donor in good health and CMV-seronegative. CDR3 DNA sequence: TGTGCCAGCAGTTCCGGGACAGGGAGGGGCTCTGGGGCCAACGTCCTGACTTTC. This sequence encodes CASSSGTGRGSGANVLTF.